This T cell receptor beta chain was identified in a study of graft-versus-host responses after intestinal transplantation. Background on the study: Recipients had multivisceral, liver-intestinal, or isolated intestinal transplants.

Sequenced by immunoSEQ multiplex PCR; TCRdb stores in-frame clones only, minus some. Of some 46,000 clones detected, about 94% appear once; the ten largest clones hold 1.6%. As for this clone: The antigen is undetermined.

Whole-study results and caveats: Peak levels of circulating GvH clones tracked with early post-transplant HvG declines. The recipient marrow held GvH clones, and some of them showed up first in ileum or blood. Allografts carried high graft-versus-host to host-versus-graft clonal ratios in patients having graft-donor T cell macrochimerism.

The clonotype was recovered from a human patient who received an intestinal transplant, so some T cells may come from the graft donor. The sample consisted of PBMCs, taken 335 days after intestinal transplant.

In DNA, the CDR3 is TGTGCCAGCAGTTACTCTAGGACTAAAGCGGACTACACCTTC. Translated, it gives CASSYSRTKADYTF. The rearrangement joins TRBV6-5 to TRBJ1-2; D is ambiguous. Germline CDR1 is MNHEY and CDR2 is SVGAGI. Deletions cut 0 bases from V and 10 bases from J, with 15 bases between. The CDR3 spans 14 residues.